This T cell receptor beta chain came from a study of shared clonotypes between healthy human individuals. Study-wide points: Against clonotypes common to all four donors, non-shared ones had lower generation probabilities. Generally, naive subsets came out with larger estimated richness than memory subsets.

Assay execution took place at the deep level. Per sorted-subset replicate PCR, input was 150 to 250 ng DNA, representing tens of thousands of T cell genomes. Repertoires were generated with immunoSEQ multiplex PCR, while TCRdb's copy carries only in-frame clones and drops some. The sample records about 610,000 clones, roughly 96% being singletons. About this clone: Its matching antigen is unknown.

The CDR3 is 17 amino acids. V lost 4 bases, J lost 2 bases, and 20 bases lay in between. The germline V gene has CDR1 SGDLS and CDR2 YYNGEE. Naive CD8 cells, CD45RO-negative and positively selected for CCR7, excluded terminally differentiated effector memory CD45RA+ cells. This receptor was taken from a woman in her 30s in good health. V usage is TRBV9 and J usage is TRBJ2-3, with a weak D call TRBD2 (6 bases). Sequenced: naive CD8+ T cells sorted from blood. CDR3 in amino acids: CASSKIPGSGVTDTQYF. In DNA form, the CDR3 reads TGTGCCAGCAGCAAGATTCCGGGTAGCGGCGTCACAGATACGCAGTATTTT.